The entry that follows covers one TCR beta chain sequence. No antigen is known for it. The data are from a study of shared clonotypes between healthy human individuals. In the study overall: A couple of women and three men aged 18 to 49 made up the donors. Study findings and constraints: Clonotype sharing across a few donors was observed for around 5% of naive CD4 clonotypes. Sampling involved blood alone; tissue repertoires likely differ.

The repertoire was sequenced with immunoSEQ multiplex PCR; TCRdb's copy has only in-frame clones and lacks some. Among approximately 600,000 clones, around 96% were seen once, and the ten largest hold 0.11%. The CDR3 loop spans 15 amino acids. V dropped 6 bases and J dropped 8 bases, with 19 bases sitting between them. Germline V gene data show CDR1 as SGHAT and CDR2 as FQNNGV. In the naive CD8 group, cells lacked CD45RO and were positively selected for CCR7, so terminally differentiated effector memory CD45RA+ cells were left out. The V gene is TRBV11-2, the J gene TRBJ1-4; D is ambiguous. Sequenced material: naive CD8+ T cells sorted from blood. This clonotype was obtained from a woman in her twenties or thirties in good health. DNA for the CDR3: TGTGCCAGCAGTCAACCAGCCGGGTTGGGGGAAAAACTGTTTTTT. This sequence encodes CASSQPAGLGEKLFF.